The rows below give T cell receptor beta chains drawn from one sample of a study of T cell responses to AZD1222 COVID-19 vaccine. Some clones are missing from TCRdb's copy, which holds only in-frame ones; the method was immunoSEQ multiplex PCR. This sample carries around 130,000 clones, more than 70% of them seen once, and the ten largest clones take 12%. The sequencing here drew on peripheral blood, taken on day 0 of AZD1222 vaccination. These receptors originate from an adult in good health. Each CDR3 is given without its conserved first and last residue. Each record gives: V gene, J gene, CDR3 protein.

>TRBV24-1|TRBJ1-1
ATSDTGLGDTEAF
>TRBV7-9|TRBJ1-1
ASSSQGATEAF
>TRBV11-2|TRBJ1-1
ASSLGSGGGTEAF
>TRBV3-1/TRBV3-2|TRBJ2-1
ASSQDMAGPF
>TRBV23-1|TRBJ1-6
ASSHLGQGPNKSSYNSPLH
>TRBV3-1/TRBV3-2|TRBJ2-3
ASSLLAGGGTDTQY
>TRBV29-1|TRBJ2-1
SVEHGVKLGYEQF
>TRBV10-3|TRBJ1-2
AISAPGANYGYT
>TRBV19|TRBJ1-5
ASSRTPYSNQPQH
>TRBV25-1|TRBJ2-3
ASSGWTDTQY
>TRBV11-2|TRBJ1-2
ASSAIRAPLGGGYGYT
>TRBV6-5|TRBJ2-7
ASKATYEQY
>TRBV6-2/TRBV6-3|TRBJ2-3
ASSYGIRAADTQY
>TRBV7-3|TRBJ1-1
ASSLTRGMNTEAF
>TRBV27|TRBJ1-2
ASSLNYRTGYGYT
>TRBV5-6|TRBJ2-7
ASSLARTPYEQY
>TRBV7-9|TRBJ2-1
ASSLLAGVDNEQF
>TRBV25-1|TRBJ1-6
ASSGLTGSPLH